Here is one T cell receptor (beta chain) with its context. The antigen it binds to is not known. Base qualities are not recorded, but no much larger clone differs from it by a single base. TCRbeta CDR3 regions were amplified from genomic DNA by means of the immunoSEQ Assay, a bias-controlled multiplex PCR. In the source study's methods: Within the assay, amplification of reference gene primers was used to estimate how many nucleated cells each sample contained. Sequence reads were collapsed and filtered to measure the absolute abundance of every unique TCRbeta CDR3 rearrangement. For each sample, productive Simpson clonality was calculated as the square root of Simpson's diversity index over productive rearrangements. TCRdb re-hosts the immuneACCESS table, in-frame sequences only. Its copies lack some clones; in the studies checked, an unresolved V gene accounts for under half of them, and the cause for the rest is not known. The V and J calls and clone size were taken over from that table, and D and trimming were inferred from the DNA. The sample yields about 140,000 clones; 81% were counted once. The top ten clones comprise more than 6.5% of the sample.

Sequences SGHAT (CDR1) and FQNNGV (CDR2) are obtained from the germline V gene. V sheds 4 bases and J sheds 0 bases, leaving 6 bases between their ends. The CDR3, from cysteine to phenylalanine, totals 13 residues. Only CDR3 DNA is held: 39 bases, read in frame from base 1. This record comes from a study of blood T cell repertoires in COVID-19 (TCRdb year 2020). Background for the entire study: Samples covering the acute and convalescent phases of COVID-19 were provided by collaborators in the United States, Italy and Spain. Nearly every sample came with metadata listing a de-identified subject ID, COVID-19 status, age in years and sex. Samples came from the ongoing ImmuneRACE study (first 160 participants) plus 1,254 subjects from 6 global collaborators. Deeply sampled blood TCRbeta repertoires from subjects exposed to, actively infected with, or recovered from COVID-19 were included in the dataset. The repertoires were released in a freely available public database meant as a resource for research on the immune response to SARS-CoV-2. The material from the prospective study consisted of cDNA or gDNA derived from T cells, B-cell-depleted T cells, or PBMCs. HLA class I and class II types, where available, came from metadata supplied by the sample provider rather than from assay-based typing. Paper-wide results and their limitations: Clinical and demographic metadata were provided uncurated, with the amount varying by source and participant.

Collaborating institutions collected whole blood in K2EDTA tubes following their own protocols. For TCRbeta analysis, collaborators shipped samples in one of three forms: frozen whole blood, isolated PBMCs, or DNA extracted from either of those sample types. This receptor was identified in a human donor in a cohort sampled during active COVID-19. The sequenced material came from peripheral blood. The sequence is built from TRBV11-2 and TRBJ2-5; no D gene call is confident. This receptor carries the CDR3 CASSYNNQETQYF. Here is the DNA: TGTGCCAGCAGCTACAATAACCAAGAGACCCAGTACTTC. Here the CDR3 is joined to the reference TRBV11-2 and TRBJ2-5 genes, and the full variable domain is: EAGVAQSPRYKIIEKRQSVAFWCNPISGHATLYWYQQILGQGPKLLIQFQNNGVVDDSQLPKDRFSAERLKGVDSTLKIQPAKLEDSAVYLCASSYNNQETQYFGPGTRLLVL.